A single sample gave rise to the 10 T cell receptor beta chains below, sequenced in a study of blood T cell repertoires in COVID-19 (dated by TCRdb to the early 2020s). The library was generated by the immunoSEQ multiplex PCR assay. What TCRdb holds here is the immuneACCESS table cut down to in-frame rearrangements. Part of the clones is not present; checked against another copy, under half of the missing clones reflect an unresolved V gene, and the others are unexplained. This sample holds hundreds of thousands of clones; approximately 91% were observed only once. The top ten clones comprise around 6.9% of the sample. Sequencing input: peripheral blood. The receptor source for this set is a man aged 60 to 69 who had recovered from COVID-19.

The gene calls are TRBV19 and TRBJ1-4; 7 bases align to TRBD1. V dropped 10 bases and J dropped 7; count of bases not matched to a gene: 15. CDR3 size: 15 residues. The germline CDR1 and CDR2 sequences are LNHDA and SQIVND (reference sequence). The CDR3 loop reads CATQGVGHRSEKLFF. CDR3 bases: TGTGCCACCCAGGGGGTCGGACACCGGAGTGAAAAACTGTTTTTT.

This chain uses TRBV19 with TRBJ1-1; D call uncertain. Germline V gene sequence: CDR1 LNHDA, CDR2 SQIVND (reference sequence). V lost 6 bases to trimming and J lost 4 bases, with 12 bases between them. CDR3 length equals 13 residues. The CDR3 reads CASRTRGTTEAFF. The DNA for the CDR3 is TGTGCCAGTAGGACCCGGGGAACCACTGAAGCTTTCTTT.

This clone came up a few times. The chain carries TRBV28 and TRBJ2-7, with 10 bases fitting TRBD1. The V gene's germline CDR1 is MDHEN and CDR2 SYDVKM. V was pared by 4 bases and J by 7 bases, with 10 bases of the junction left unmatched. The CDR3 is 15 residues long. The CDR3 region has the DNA TGTGCCAGCAGTTCTCCGGGACAGGGGACTCGGGAGCAGTACTTC. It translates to CASSSPGQGTREQYF.

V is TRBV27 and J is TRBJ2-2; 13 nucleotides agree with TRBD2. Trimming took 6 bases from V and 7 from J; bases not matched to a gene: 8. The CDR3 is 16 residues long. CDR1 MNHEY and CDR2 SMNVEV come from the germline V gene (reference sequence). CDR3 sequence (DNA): TGTGCCAGCAGGATACTAGCGGGGGGGCCCATCGGGGAGCTGTTTTTT. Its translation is CASRILAGGPIGELFF.

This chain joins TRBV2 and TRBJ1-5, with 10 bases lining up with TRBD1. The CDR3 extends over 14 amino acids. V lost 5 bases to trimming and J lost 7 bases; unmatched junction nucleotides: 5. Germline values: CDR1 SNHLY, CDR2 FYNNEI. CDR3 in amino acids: CASSLDRGSQPQHF. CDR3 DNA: TGTGCCAGCAGTTTGGACAGGGGGAGCCAGCCCCAGCATTTT. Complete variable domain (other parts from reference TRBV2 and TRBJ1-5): EPEVTQTPSHQVTQMGQEVILRCVPISNHLYFYWYRQILGQKVEFLVSFYNNEISEKSEIFDDQFSVERPDGSNFTLKIRSTKLEDSAMYFCASSLDRGSQPQHFGDGTRLSIL.

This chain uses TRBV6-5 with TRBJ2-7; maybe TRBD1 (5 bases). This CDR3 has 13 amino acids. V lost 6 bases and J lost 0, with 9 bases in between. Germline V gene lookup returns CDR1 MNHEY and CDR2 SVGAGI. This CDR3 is CASRQTASYEQYF. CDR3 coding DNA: TGTGCCAGCAGGCAGACAGCCTCCTACGAGCAGTACTTC.

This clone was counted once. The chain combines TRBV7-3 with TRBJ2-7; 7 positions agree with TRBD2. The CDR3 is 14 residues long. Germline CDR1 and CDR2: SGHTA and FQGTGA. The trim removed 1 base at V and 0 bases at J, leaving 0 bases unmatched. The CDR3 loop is CASSLSGSSYEQYF. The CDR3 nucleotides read TGTGCCAGCAGCTTAAGCGGGAGCTCCTACGAGCAGTACTTC.

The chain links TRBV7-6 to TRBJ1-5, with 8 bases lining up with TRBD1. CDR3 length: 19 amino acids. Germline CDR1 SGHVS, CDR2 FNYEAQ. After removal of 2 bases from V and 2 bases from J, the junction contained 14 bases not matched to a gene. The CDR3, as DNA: TGTGCCAGCAGCTTATACCCCCCTGGGGGACAGGTGGGCAATCAGCCCCAGCATTTT. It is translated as CASSLYPPGGQVGNQPQHF.

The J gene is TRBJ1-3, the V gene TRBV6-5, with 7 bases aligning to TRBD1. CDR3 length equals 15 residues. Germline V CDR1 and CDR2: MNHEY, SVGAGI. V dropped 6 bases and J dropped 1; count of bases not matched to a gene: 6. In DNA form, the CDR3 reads TGTGCCAGCAGCTCCGAGACAGGGTCTGGAAACACCATATATTTT. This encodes CASSSETGSGNTIYF.

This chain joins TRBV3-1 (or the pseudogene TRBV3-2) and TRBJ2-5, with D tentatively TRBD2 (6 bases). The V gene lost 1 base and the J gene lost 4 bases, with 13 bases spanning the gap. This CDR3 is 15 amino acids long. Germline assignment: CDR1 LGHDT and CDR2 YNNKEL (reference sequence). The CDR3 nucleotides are TGTGCCAGCAGCCAAGCCGCTAGGGGAGGAGAGACCCAGTACTTC. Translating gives CASSQAARGGETQYF.